These T cell receptor beta chains were read from a single sample in a study of shared clonotypes between healthy human individuals. The data were produced by immunoSEQ multiplex PCR, yet TCRdb's version contains in-frame clones alone and is incomplete. The sample includes approximately 700,000 clones, 73% of them seen just once. Material for sequencing was memory CD4+ T cells sorted from blood. These receptors originate from a woman in her twenties or thirties in good health. CDR3s include the opening cysteine and the closing phenylalanine or tryptophan. D genes are given only for firm matches. The size field is filled for only some rows; it gives once, few, many or a size class.

-	TRBV7-9	16	-	TRBJ2-3	TGTGCCAGCAGCCCCTCACCAGGTGGAGAAACAGATACGCAGTATTTT	CASSPSPGGETDTQYF
TRBD1	TRBV7-9	16	once	TRBJ1-4	TGTGCCAGCAGCGGGGGACAGGGGGCCGGTAATGAAAAACTGTTTTTT	CASSGGQGAGNEKLFF
-	TRBV4-1	14	-	TRBJ2-3	TGCGCCAGCAGCCAAGTACAGCGGGTAGATACGCAGTATTTT	CASSQVQRVDTQYF
TRBD2	TRBV9	17	-	TRBJ2-2	TGTGCCAGCAGCGTTGGGACTAGCGGGGCGAGGACCGGGGAGCTGTTTTTT	CASSVGTSGARTGELFF
-	TRBV6-5	14	-	TRBJ2-1	TGTGCCAGCATGCGTGAAATCACCACGGCTGAGCAGTTCTTC	CASMREITTAEQFF
-	TRBV28	17	once	TRBJ1-1	TGTGCCAGCAGTCCCACGGGGCAGGGCCGCGGACGGACTGAAGCTTTCTTT	CASSPTGQGRGRTEAFF
-	TRBV28	12	once	TRBJ2-7	TGTGCCAGCAGCAGACAGATTTTCAAGCAGTACTTC	CASSRQIFKQYF
-	TRBV28	14	-	TRBJ1-1	TGTGCCAGCAGAATCAGGGAGGGAGGCACTGAAGCTTTCTTT	CASRIREGGTEAFF
TRBD1	TRBV19	15	few	TRBJ1-5	TGTGCCAGTGGGCGACAAGGGACAGGGAATCAGCCCCAGCATTTT	CASGRQGTGNQPQHF
-	TRBV6-5	13	-	TRBJ1-1	TGTGCCAGCCGATTAACGCGCAGGACTGAAGCTTTCTTT	CASRLTRRTEAFF
TRBD2	TRBV30	14	-	TRBJ2-3	TGTGCCTGGAGGCCGGGACTAGACACAGATACGCAGTATTTT	CAWRPGLDTDTQYF
TRBD2	TRBV7-9	15	-	TRBJ2-1	TGTGCCAGCAGCCCGCGACCCGACGGGGGGGGTGAGCAGTTCTTC	CASSPRPDGGGEQFF
TRBD1	TRBV7-6	15	-	TRBJ1-2	TGTGCCAGCAGCTCGGCCGGGACAGCGTACTATGGCTACACCTTC	CASSSAGTAYYGYTF
-	TRBV5-1	14	-	TRBJ2-1	TGCGCCAGCAGCTTGGCCCTCGAACCCGATGAGCAGTTCTTC	CASSLALEPDEQFF
TRBD1	TRBV11-2	15	once	TRBJ2-5	TGTGCCAGCAGCTCCACCCCCGACAGGGCCGAGACCCAGTACTTC	CASSSTPDRAETQYF
TRBD1	TRBV7-8	13	-	TRBJ1-3	TGTGCCAGCAGCTGGGACAGCCGAAACACCATATATTTT	CASSWDSRNTIYF
-	TRBV29-1	13	-	TRBJ2-5	TGCAGCGTTGAGAAGTCGGAGGGCGAGACCCAGTACTTC	CSVEKSEGETQYF
TRBD1	TRBV2	15	-	TRBJ1-1	TGTGCCAGCACCCCGGAGGGACAGGGGGCTTCTGAAGCTTTCTTT	CASTPEGQGASEAFF
-	TRBV5-5	14	-	TRBJ2-7	TGTGCCAGCAGCTTGGGCCCTGGGGGCTACGAGCAGTACTTC	CASSLGPGGYEQYF
-	TRBV11-3	13	-	TRBJ2-1	TGTGCCAGCAGCGCGACAGTTTACAATGAGCAGTTCTTC	CASSATVYNEQFF